Following are 18 T cell receptor beta chains from one sample sequenced in a study of blood T cell repertoires in COVID-19. Using immunoSEQ multiplex PCR, the repertoire was profiled, and TCRdb retains in-frame clones only, with some absent. The sample has about 66,000 clones, roughly 88% seen once. Sequenced sample: peripheral blood. Receptors originate from a man aged 70-80 years with acute or convalescent COVID-19.

The chain combines TRBV7-8 with TRBJ1-2, with TRBD1 matching over 9 bases. This CDR3 has 14 amino acids. CDR1 and CDR2 from the germline V gene are SGHVS and FQNEAQ. The junction had 4 bases not matched to a gene; V was cut back by 5 bases and J by 3 bases. The CDR3 region is CASSPTGGDYGYTF. CDR3 nucleotide sequence: TGTGCCAGCAGCCCGACAGGGGGGGACTATGGCTACACCTTC.

This clone showed up just once. This chain uses TRBV3-1 (or the pseudogene TRBV3-2) with TRBJ1-1; TRBD1 might be the D (5 bases). The V gene lost 2 bases and the J gene lost 1 base, with 17 bases spanning the gap. CDR3 length: 17 amino acids. Germline-derived CDR1 and CDR2 are LGHDT and YNNKEL (reference sequence). CDR3 DNA: TGTGCCAGCAGCCAACCGGGAGTAACCGGGGGGAACACTGAAGCTTTCTTT. Its translation: CASSQPGVTGGNTEAFF.

This clone occurred a few times. The chain combines TRBV19 with TRBJ2-3; D not resolved. Between the trimmed V and J ends, which lost 6 bases and 2 bases, there was a span of 9 bases. The CDR3 runs to 13 residues. Germline loops: CDR1 LNHDA, CDR2 SQIVND (reference sequence). In DNA, the CDR3 is TGTGCCAGTAGCAGTCAACACACAGATACGCAGTATTTT. It codes for CASSSQHTDTQYF.

The chain couples TRBV5-1 to TRBJ1-4; no reliable D call. The germline V gene encodes CDR1 SGHRS and CDR2 YFSETQ. Trimming left V 2 bases short and J 4 bases short, with 3 bases between. The CDR3 has 12 residues. CDR3 in amino acids: CASSFSNEKLFF. The CDR3 coding sequence is TGCGCCAGCAGCTTCAGTAATGAAAAACTGTTTTTT.

This chain uses TRBV25-1 with TRBJ1-5; D is unresolved. The germline V and J ends were trimmed by 4 bases and 7 bases, with 14 bases remaining between them. CDR1 is MGHDK, CDR2 SYGVNS, per germline. The length of the CDR3 is 14 residues. The DNA for the CDR3 is TGTGCCAGCAGTGGACTGAACCTTCTGCAGCCCCAGCATTTT. Its protein is CASSGLNLLQPQHF.

CDR3: CASSLALHRVHEQYF. As DNA, the CDR3 is TGTGCCAGCAGCTTAGCGCTACACAGGGTCCACGAGCAGTACTTC. The rearrangement joins TRBV7-9 to TRBJ2-7; TRBD1 is a possible D gene (6 bases). In germline, CDR1 is SEHNR, CDR2 FQNEAQ (reference sequence). This CDR3 has 15 residues. V was cut by 0 bases and J by 5 bases, with 14 bases left in between.

The V gene is TRBV28, the J gene TRBJ1-3, with 8 bases lining up with TRBD1. Germline-derived CDR1 and CDR2 are MDHEN and SYDVKM. The CDR3 length is 14 residues. Unmatched junction bases numbered 5, after V lost 6 bases and J lost 4 bases. CDR3 nucleotide sequence: TGTGCCAGCAGGCTTCAGGGGGCAGGAAACACCATATATTTT. It specifies CASRLQGAGNTIYF.

The chain has TRBV29-1 and TRBJ1-2; 8 bases line up with TRBD1. There are 13 residues in the CDR3. Germline-derived CDR1 and CDR2 are SQVTM and ANQGSEA. Trimming cost V 1 base and J 6 bases; bases outside gene matches: 4. Written as DNA, the CDR3 is TGCAGCGTTGAAGGGAACAGGGGGGATGGCTACACCTTC. The encoded protein is CSVEGNRGDGYTF.

In the case of this clone: The sample contains more than one DNA sequence encoding this CDR3. The chain uses TRBV18 and TRBJ1-4, with D maybe TRBD1 (5 bases). The ends were cut back, 4 bases at V and 7 bases at J, with 10 bases in the middle. Germline V gene sequence: CDR1 KGHSH, CDR2 LQKENI. The CDR3 consists of 13 residues. Here the CDR3 DNA reads TGTGCCAGCTCACGGCAGGGCGGTGAAAAACTGTTTTTT. This translates into CASSRQGGEKLFF. Using reference TRBV18 and TRBJ1-4 for the parts outside the CDR3, the full variable domain is NAGVMQNPRHLVRRRGQEARLRCSPMKGHSHVYWYRQLPEEGLKFMVYLQKENIIDESGMPKERFSAEFPKEGPSILRIQQVVRGDSAAYFCASSRQGGEKLFFGSGTQLSVL.

This chain joins TRBV6-5 and TRBJ1-1, with TRBD1 matching 8 bases. Per the germline V gene, CDR1 is MNHEY and CDR2 is SVGAGI. The CDR3 loop spans 15 amino acids. Trimming took 5 bases from V and 1 from J; bases not matched to a gene: 6. This CDR3 is CASSHTGTGNTEAFF. As DNA, the CDR3 is TGTGCCAGCAGTCATACCGGGACAGGGAACACTGAAGCTTTCTTT.

J is TRBJ2-2 and V is TRBV12-5; 7 bases are shared with TRBD1. Germline V gives CDR1 LGHNT, CDR2 FRNRAP. The CDR3 contains 17 residues. V dropped 2 bases and J dropped 3; count of bases not matched to a gene: 9. The CDR3 DNA follows: TGTGCTAGTGGTTTGCCCACGACAGGGACGCACACCGGGGAGCTGTTTTTT. Residues: CASGLPTTGTHTGELFF.

V and J are TRBV9 and TRBJ2-1; possible D gene TRBD1, 6 bases. The CDR3 sequence is 17 residues long. Deletions cut 3 bases from V and 2 bases from J, with 18 bases between. The germline V gene has CDR1 SGDLS and CDR2 YYNGEE. This CDR3 is CASSASSRQGTYNEQFF. In nucleotides, the CDR3 is TGTGCCAGCAGCGCCAGTAGCCGTCAGGGGACCTACAATGAGCAGTTCTTC.

V usage is TRBV27 and J usage is TRBJ1-3; D might be TRBD1 (6 bases). This CDR3 comprises 18 residues. Germline CDR1 reads MNHEY; CDR2 reads SMNVEV (reference sequence). The V end lost 3 bases, the J end lost 0 bases, and 18 bases lay between the germline ends. CDR3 sequence (DNA): TGTGCCAGCAGTTTGCCAACTAAAACAGGGAGCTCTGGAAACACCATATATTTT. Translating gives CASSLPTKTGSSGNTIYF.

The chain uses TRBV24-1 and TRBJ1-5, with TRBD1 matching 8 bases. The CDR3 runs 14 residues. The V and J ends lost 4 bases and 4 bases, in that order; junction bases with no gene match: 2. Germline CDR1 KGHDR, CDR2 SFDVKD. The DNA of the CDR3 is TGTGCCACCAGTGACAGGGGGCGGAATCAGCCCCAGCATTTT. This sequence encodes CATSDRGRNQPQHF.

CDR3 sequence (DNA): TGTGCCAGCAGCGCGACAGGGGCGGACACCGGGGAGCTGTTTTTT. Encoded protein: CASSATGADTGELFF. The rearrangement links TRBV2 to TRBJ2-2; 8 nucleotides match TRBD1. Germline loops: CDR1 SNHLY, CDR2 FYNNEI. There are 15 residues in the CDR3. Trimming cost V 6 bases and J 3 bases; bases outside gene matches: 6.

The rearrangement uses TRBV11-2 and TRBJ1-2, with a tentative D call TRBD1 (5 bases). V was cut by 1 base and J by 7 bases, with 7 bases left in between. Looked up from germline, CDR1 is SGHAT and CDR2 is FQNNGV. The CDR3 length is 12 residues. The CDR3 reads CASSLVGRGYTF. In DNA, the CDR3 is TGTGCCAGCAGCTTAGTGGGGCGTGGCTACACCTTC.

The V and J genes are TRBV11-3 and TRBJ1-1; the match to TRBD1 covers 8 bases. The length of the CDR3 is 15 residues. The ends lost 5 bases at V and 2 bases at J; junction bases unmatched: 7. CDR1 SGHNT and CDR2 YENEEA come from the germline V gene. CDR3 in amino acids: CASSPSGGPNTEAFF. The CDR3 bases are TGTGCCAGCAGCCCTTCAGGGGGCCCTAACACTGAAGCTTTCTTT.

The chain links TRBV5-1 to TRBJ2-6; 7 bases line up with TRBD2. The trim removed 1 base at V and 0 bases at J, leaving 7 bases unmatched. Germline V CDR1 and CDR2: SGHRS, YFSETQ. CDR3 length: 18 amino acids. CDR3 sequence: CASSLLASGNSGANVLTF. CDR3 DNA: TGCGCCAGCAGCTTGTTGGCTAGCGGAAACTCTGGGGCCAACGTCCTGACTTTC.